Listed here are 8 T cell receptor gamma chains from one sample, sequenced in a study of γδ T cells in repeated Plasmodium falciparum infection. TCRdb re-processed the multiplex PCR reads using CATT. Altogether approximately 25,000 gamma-chain clones are present, 3% being singletons, with the ten largest covering roughly 30%. Gammadelta T cells were flow-sorted from PBMC into Vgamma9/Vdelta2+ and Vdelta2-negative populations for bulk analysis. Material: gamma-delta T cells from blood. The receptor set was obtained from a pool of human donors (malaria-infected and uninfected, not separated).

This clone was detected ten times or more. For this DNA, TCRdb reports the protein of a much larger clone, which diverges at residue 13, most likely from a read error; the protein presented here is translated directly from the DNA. The chain links TRGV9 to TRGJP. The J gene, left out of TCRdb, was set here by checking the DNA against germline. The CDR3 length is 17 residues. Per germline, CDR1 GITISATS and CDR2 ISYDGTV (reference sequence). The CDR3 DNA sequence: TGTGCCTTGTGGGAGGTGCAAGGAGAGTTGGGCAAAGAAATCAAGGTATTT. This codes for CALWEVQGELGKEIKVF.

This clone was found many times. This is likely an artifact of a read error, given a far larger clone one base away. This same CDR3 is encoded by further DNA sequences in the sample. The chain links TRGV9 to TRGJP. TCRdb leaves out the J gene; it was filled in here by matching the DNA to germline. CDR1 is GITISATS, CDR2 ISYDGTV, per germline (reference sequence). V lost 4 bases to trimming and J lost 7 bases; unmatched junction nucleotides: 13. This CDR3 contains 18 residues. CDR3 bases: TGTGCCTTGTGGGAACCCAGGGACCCGGAGTTGGGCAAAAAAATCAAGGTATTT. Protein: CALWEPRDPELGKKIKVF.

This clone was detected many times. This DNA translates differently at residue 12 from the TCRdb protein, which is that of a much larger clone; a read error is likely, and the protein shown is the DNA's own translation. The chain employs TRGV2 and TRGJP2. The length of the CDR3 is 14 residues. Germline CDR1 and CDR2: EGSNGY and YDSYNSKV. The CDR3 DNA reads as TGTGCCACCTGGGACGGAAGTAGTGATTGGATCGAGACGTTT. It translates to CATWDGSSDWIETF.

In its sample, this clone was seen many times. V usage is TRGV3 and J usage is TRGJ1 or TRGJ2. This CDR3 contains 11 residues. The germline V gene encodes CDR1 VTNTFY and CDR2 YDVSTARD (reference sequence). Trimming at V came to 0 bases and at J to 11 bases, leaving 4 bases not matched to a gene. The CDR3 nucleotides read TGTGCCACCTGGGACAGGCCGGAGAAACTCTTT. It encodes CATWDRPEKLF.

Concerning this clone: This likely traces to a read error, being one base from a far larger clone. No DNA is shown, since the ends of the CDR3 on it are uncertain; the CDR3 is the one TCRdb lists. For the V gene the call is TRGV9; the J gene has no call. The CDR3 has 32 residues if both end residues are counted. Germline CDR1 and CDR2: GITISATS and ISYDGTV (reference sequence). CDR3 amino acids: CALWEVQGAARNSLAVEQHLLSQVSIGRIQHF.

This clone was counted ten times or more. The TCRdb record carries a much larger clone's protein, which differs from this DNA's translation at residue 8; a read error is the likely cause, and the protein listed here is the DNA translation. This chain connects TRGV3 to TRGJ1 or TRGJ2. The J gene is absent in TCRdb and was assigned here via DNA matching to germline. CDR1 and CDR2 from the germline V gene are VTNTFY and YDVSTARD (reference sequence). V lost 0 bases to trimming and J lost 3 bases; unmatched junction nucleotides: 5. CDR3 length: 14 residues. This CDR3 is CATWDRVAYYKKLF. The CDR3 DNA reads as TGTGCCACCTGGGACAGGGTCGCTTATTATAAGAAACTCTTT.

About this clone: Given a much more abundant clone one base away, this may be a read error. The V gene was identified as TRGV3, while no J gene was called. There are 14 residues in the CDR3. CDR1 VTNTFY and CDR2 YDVSTARD come from the germline V gene (reference sequence). CDR3 DNA sequence: TGTGCCACCTGGGACCCGGCCACTGGTTGGTTCAAGTTATTT. Protein product: CATWDPATGWFKLF.

This clone was recorded many times. The protein that TCRdb holds for this DNA derives from a much larger clone and differs from the translated DNA at residue 3, which likely indicates a read error; the protein shown here is translated from the DNA. The rearrangement joins TRGV9 to TRGJP. Germline V gene sequence: CDR1 GITISATS, CDR2 ISYDGTV (reference sequence). The CDR3 consists of 16 residues. DNA of the CDR3: TGTGCCTCGTGGGAGGGGGGGGAGTTGGGCAAAAAAATCAAGGTATTT. Translation: CASWEGGELGKKIKVF.